Listed below are T cell receptor beta chains from one sample, sequenced in a study of T cell repertoires in cytomegalovirus infection. MiXCR, run by TCRdb on the reads, gives a single entry per CDR3 protein. Of some 300,000 distinct CDR3 sequences listed, about a sixth were seen once; the top ten hold around 12%. Input material: PBMCs. These receptor sequences come from a human donor in good health (CMV status not recorded). Some clones in this sample may be carry-over from other donors' samples. Each CDR3 is given with its conserved first and last residue. Each record gives: CDR3 length, V gene, clone size, D gene, J gene, CDR3 DNA, CDR3 protein. D genes are given only for firm matches. Rows give clone size only sometimes, using once, few, many, or a class for an expanded clone.

>14|TRBV28|-|-|TRBJ2-2
TGTGCCAGCAGTTCCTCGTGGGCCACCGGGGAGCTGTTTTTT
CASSSSWATGELFF
>11|TRBV7-8|many|-|TRBJ2-1
TGTGCCAGCAGCCGTTACAATGAGCAGTTCTTC
CASSRYNEQFF
>12|TRBV7-2|many|-|TRBJ1-4
TGTGCCAGCAGCCAACAAGGTTTCAGGCTGTTTTTT
CASSQQGFRLFF
>12|TRBV7-9|few|-|TRBJ1-1
TGTGCCAGCAGCGCTCGAGGGGCTGAAGCTTTCTTT
CASSARGAEAFF
>18|TRBV7-2|many|-|TRBJ2-2
TGTGCCAGCAGCCAAAACAACCAACAGAATGCCCGAACCGGGGAGCTGTTTTTT
CASSQNNQQNARTGELFF
>16|TRBV7-2|many|TRBD1|TRBJ1-5
TGTGCCAGCAGCTTAGTGGGGACAGGGGGTACTCAGCCCCAGCATTTT
CASSLVGTGGTQPQHF
>13|TRBV28|few|-|TRBJ1-4
TGTGCCAGCAAAGGCAGTTTGAATGAAAAACTGTTTTTT
CASKGSLNEKLFF
>14|TRBV20-1|-|TRBD1|TRBJ2-1
TGCAGTGTAGGTAGGACAGGGGCTTACAATGAGCAGTTCTTC
CSVGRTGAYNEQFF
>13|TRBV18|-|-|TRBJ2-7
TGTGCCAGCTCTCCAGGGGACGAGAACGAGCAGTACTTC
CASSPGDENEQYF
>14|TRBV19|few|TRBD1|TRBJ1-2
TGTGCCAGTAGTACTTTAGGGGGCGTCTATGGCTACACCTTC
CASSTLGGVYGYTF
>17|TRBV7-9|many|TRBD1|TRBJ2-2
TGTGCCAGCAGCAGACCCCCGGGACAGATAAACACCGGGGAGCTGTTTTTT
CASSRPPGQINTGELFF
>16|TRBV7-2|many|TRBD1|TRBJ2-7
TGTGCCAGCAGCTTAACCGGACAGGGGGCGGGGTACGAGCAGTACTTC
CASSLTGQGAGYEQYF
>14|TRBV6-5|many|-|TRBJ2-1
TGTGCCAGCAGCCCATCTCCTGAATACAATGAGCAGTTCTTC
CASSPSPEYNEQFF
>17|TRBV7-9|many|-|TRBJ1-1
TGTGCCAGCAGCCTGAGACAGTTAGAGAAGCGGAACACTGAAGCTTTCTTT
CASSLRQLEKRNTEAFF
>15|TRBV18|few|TRBD2|TRBJ2-7
TGTGCCAGCTCACCCTCAGGGAGGGCAGACTACGAGCAGTACTTC
CASSPSGRADYEQYF
>15|TRBV10-3|many|-|TRBJ1-6
TGTGCCGCAGGCGAAGGGATAACAGTTAATTCACCCCTCCACTTT
CAAGEGITVNSPLHF
>16|TRBV7-2|many|-|TRBJ2-2
TGTGCCAGCAGCTTAATGCGAGGGGCGAACACCGGGGAGCTGTTTTTT
CASSLMRGANTGELFF
>15|TRBV11-3|many|TRBD1|TRBJ2-1
TGTGCCAGCAGCTTAGGACAGGGGGCCAGCAATGAGCAGTTCTTC
CASSLGQGASNEQFF
>16|TRBV12-3/TRBV12-4|many|TRBD2|TRBJ2-2
TGTGCCAGCAGTTTAGTTAGCGGGGGGCGCACCGGGGAGCTGTTTTTT
CASSLVSGGRTGELFF
>13|TRBV7-2|many|-|TRBJ2-3
TGTGCCAGCAGCTTCCCGGGCACAGATACGCAGTATTTT
CASSFPGTDTQYF
>16|TRBV20-1|-|TRBD1|TRBJ1-5
TGCAGTGCTAGAGGTCGCTCACAGGGGAGCAATCAGCCCCAGCATTTT
CSARGRSQGSNQPQHF
>14|TRBV5-4|many|-|TRBJ2-7
TGTGCCAGCAGCTTGGAGCTGGGGCCCTACGAGCAGTACTTC
CASSLELGPYEQYF
>12|TRBV2|-|-|TRBJ1-4
TGTGCCAGCAAAGTAGGTCCCGAAAAACTGTTTTTT
CASKVGPEKLFF
>17|TRBV7-3|many|-|TRBJ2-1
TGTGCCAGCAGCTTAATGCCCGTACTGAGCTCCTACAATGAGCAGTTCTTC
CASSLMPVLSSYNEQFF
>16|TRBV24-1|-|TRBD2|TRBJ2-1
TGTGCCACCAGTGATAACATAGCGGGGGGGTACAATGAGCAGTTCTTC
CATSDNIAGGYNEQFF
>15|TRBV18|few|TRBD1|TRBJ1-2
TGTGCCAGCTCACCCGGGACAGGGGACTACTATGGCTACACCTTC
CASSPGTGDYYGYTF
>18|TRBV4-2|many|-|TRBJ2-3
TGTGCCAGCAGCCAAGATCCCCCGCTGGCGAGGGGCACAGATACGCAGTATTTT
CASSQDPPLARGTDTQYF
>14|TRBV12-3/TRBV12-4|-|TRBD1|TRBJ1-2
TGTGCCAGCAGCAACAGGGGACAGGGGGGCGGCTACACCTTC
CASSNRGQGGGYTF
>15|TRBV12-3/TRBV12-4|few|-|TRBJ2-7
TGTGCCAGCAGTACAGGACCCGGTGGGTTCTACGAGCAGTACTTC
CASSTGPGGFYEQYF
>15|TRBV4-3|-|-|TRBJ2-7
TGCGCCAGCAGCCAGGACAGAGGGGCCCCTAACTTGCAGTACTTC
CASSQDRGAPNLQYF
>13|TRBV24-1|-|-|TRBJ1-5
TGTGCCACCAGTGATTCATTGCATCAGCCCCAGCATTTT
CATSDSLHQPQHF
>16|TRBV15|-|-|TRBJ2-3
TGTGCCACCAGCAGAGATGGGGCAGGGTACACAGATACGCAGTATTTT
CATSRDGAGYTDTQYF
>15|TRBV20-1|few|TRBD1|TRBJ2-7
TGCAGTGCTAGCCCCGGGACAGGGACTTCCTACGAGCAGTACTTC
CSASPGTGTSYEQYF
>18|TRBV6-6|many|TRBD1|TRBJ1-6
TGTGCCAGCAGTTACCTTGTTGACAGGGGTATCTATAATTCACCCCTCCACTTT
CASSYLVDRGIYNSPLHF
>14|TRBV27|few|-|TRBJ1-1
TGTGCCAGCAGTTTTCGACAGGCTGCCACTGAAGCTTTCTTT
CASSFRQAATEAFF
>15|TRBV11-2|many|TRBD2|TRBJ2-7
TGTGCCAGCAGCTTAGTAGCGGGGGACTCCTACGAGCAGTACTTC
CASSLVAGDSYEQYF
>15|TRBV4-1|-|TRBD1|TRBJ1-5
TGCGCCAGCAGCCAGGACGGACAGGGAGATCAGCCCCAGCATTTT
CASSQDGQGDQPQHF
>9|TRBV6-4|few|-|TRBJ1-4
TGTGCCAGCAATGAAAAACTGTTTTTT
CASNEKLFF
>16|TRBV5-4|many|TRBD2|TRBJ2-1
TGTGCCAGCAGCTTGGGGGGGCTAGCGGGGCGGAATGAGCAGTTCTTC
CASSLGGLAGRNEQFF
>14|TRBV12-3/TRBV12-4|many|TRBD1|TRBJ2-3
TGTGCCAGCGCCCTATATGACAGGGTGGATACGCAGTATTTT
CASALYDRVDTQYF
>15|TRBV7-2|-|-|TRBJ2-7
TGTGCCAGCAGTTACTCAACCCACCTCTCCTACGAGCAGTACTTC
CASSYSTHLSYEQYF
>14|TRBV7-2|many|-|TRBJ1-2
TGTGCCAGCAGCTCGGACAGTTTCTCGTATGGCTACACCTTC
CASSSDSFSYGYTF